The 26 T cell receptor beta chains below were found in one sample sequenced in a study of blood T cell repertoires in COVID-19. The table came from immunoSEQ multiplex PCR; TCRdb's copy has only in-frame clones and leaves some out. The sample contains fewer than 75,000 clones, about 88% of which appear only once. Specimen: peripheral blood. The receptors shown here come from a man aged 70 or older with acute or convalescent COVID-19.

The CDR3 region is CASSETWSGLNEQFF. The CDR3 region has the DNA TGTGCCAGCAGTGAAACATGGTCAGGGCTCAATGAGCAGTTCTTC. The chain uses TRBV2 and TRBJ2-1; a weak D match, TRBD1 (5 bases). The CDR3 is 15 amino acids. The V end lost 2 bases, the J end lost 6 bases, and 14 bases lay between the germline ends. Germline loops: CDR1 SNHLY, CDR2 FYNNEI.

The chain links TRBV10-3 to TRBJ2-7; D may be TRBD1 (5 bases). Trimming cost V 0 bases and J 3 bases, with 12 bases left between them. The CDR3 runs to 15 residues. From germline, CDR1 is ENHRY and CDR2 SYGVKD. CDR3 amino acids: CAISESSQEGYEQYF. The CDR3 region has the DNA TGTGCCATCAGTGAGTCGTCACAGGAAGGCTACGAGCAGTACTTC.

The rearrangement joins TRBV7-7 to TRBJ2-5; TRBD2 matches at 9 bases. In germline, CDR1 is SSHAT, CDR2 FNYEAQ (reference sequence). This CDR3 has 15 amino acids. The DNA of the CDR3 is TGTGCTAGCGCGACCACGGGACTAGCAGGAGAGACCCAGTACTTC. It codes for CASATTGLAGETQYF.

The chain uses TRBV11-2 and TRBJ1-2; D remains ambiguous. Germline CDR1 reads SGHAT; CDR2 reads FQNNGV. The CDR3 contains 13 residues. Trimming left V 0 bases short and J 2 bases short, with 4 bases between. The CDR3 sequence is CASSLEENYGYTF. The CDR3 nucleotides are TGTGCCAGCAGCTTAGAGGAGAACTATGGCTACACCTTC.

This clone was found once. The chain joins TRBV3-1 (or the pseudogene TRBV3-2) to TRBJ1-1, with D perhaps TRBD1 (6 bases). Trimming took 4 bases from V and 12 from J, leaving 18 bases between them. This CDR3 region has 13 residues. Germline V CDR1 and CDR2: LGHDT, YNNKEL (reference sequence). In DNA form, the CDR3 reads TGTGCCAGCAGCCCTGGGACACCGATCATACCTTTCTTT. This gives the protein CASSPGTPIIPFF.

The CDR3 sequence: CASSLTEVGSQPQHF. The CDR3 DNA is TGTGCCAGTAGCCTGACGGAGGTAGGGAGTCAGCCCCAGCATTTT. This chain connects TRBV19 to TRBJ1-5; D gene uncertain. This CDR3 spans 15 amino acids. Trimming pared 6 bases from V and 6 bases from J, leaving 18 bases between. CDR1 is LNHDA, CDR2 SQIVND, per germline (reference sequence). The complete variable domain, with remaining parts taken from reference TRBV19 and TRBJ1-5, reads DGGITQSPKYLFRKEGQNVTLSCEQNLNHDAMYWYRQDPGQGLRLIYYSQIVNDFQKGDIAEGYSVSREKKESFPLTVTSAQKNPTAFYLCASSLTEVGSQPQHFGDGTRLSIL.

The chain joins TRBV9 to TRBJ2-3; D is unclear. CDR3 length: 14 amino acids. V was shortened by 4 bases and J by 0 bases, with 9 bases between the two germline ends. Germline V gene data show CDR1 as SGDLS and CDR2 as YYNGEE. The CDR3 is CASSQLDSTDTQYF. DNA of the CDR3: TGTGCCAGCAGCCAACTTGATAGCACAGATACGCAGTATTTT.

For the CDR3, the DNA is TGCGCCAGCAGCCAAGTCGTCGGGGAGAACTATGGCTACACCTTC. Encoded protein: CASSQVVGENYGYTF. The V gene is TRBV4-3, the J gene TRBJ1-2; D gene uncertain. Trimming removed 1 base at V and 2 bases at J, with 11 bases between. Germline values: CDR1 LGHNA, CDR2 YSLEER. The CDR3 totals 15 residues.

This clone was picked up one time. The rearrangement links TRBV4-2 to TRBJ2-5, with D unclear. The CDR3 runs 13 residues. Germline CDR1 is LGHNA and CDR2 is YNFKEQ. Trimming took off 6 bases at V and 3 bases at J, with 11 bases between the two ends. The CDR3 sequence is CASSPSGEETQYF. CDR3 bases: TGTGCCAGCAGTCCGTCGGGTGAAGAGACCCAGTACTTC.

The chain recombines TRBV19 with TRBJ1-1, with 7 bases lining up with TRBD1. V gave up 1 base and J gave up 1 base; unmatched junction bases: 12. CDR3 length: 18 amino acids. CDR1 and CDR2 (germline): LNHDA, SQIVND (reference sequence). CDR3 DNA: TGTGCCAGTAGTATAGTAAGGGGGCGCGGGTCGGAGAACACTGAAGCTTTCTTT. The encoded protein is CASSIVRGRGSENTEAFF.

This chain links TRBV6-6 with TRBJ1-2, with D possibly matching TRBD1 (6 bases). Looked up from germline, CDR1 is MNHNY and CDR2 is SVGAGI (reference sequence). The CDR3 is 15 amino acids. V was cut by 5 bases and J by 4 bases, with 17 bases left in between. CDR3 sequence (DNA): TGTGCCAGCAGTCTACGGGTGGGACAACCCTATGGCTACACCTTC. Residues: CASSLRVGQPYGYTF.

CDR3 protein: CASSYNMNTEAFF. CDR3 nucleotide sequence: TGTGCCAGCAGCTATAACATGAACACTGAAGCTTTCTTT. J is TRBJ1-1 and V is TRBV5-6, with D unclear. The V end was cut by 3 bases, the J end by 0 bases, with 6 bases between. The CDR3 loop spans 13 amino acids. Germline V gives CDR1 SGHDT, CDR2 YYEEEE.

Here the CDR3 DNA reads TGTGCCAGCAGTCCCCGCCTTTTCAGCGGGGGGGGATATGAGCAGTTCTTC. Amino acid sequence: CASSPRLFSGGGYEQFF. V and J are TRBV28 and TRBJ2-1; 10 positions agree with TRBD2. V shed 5 bases, J shed 8 bases, and the junction held 15 bases outside the gene matches. CDR3 size: 17 residues. Germline V gene data show CDR1 as MDHEN and CDR2 as SYDVKM.

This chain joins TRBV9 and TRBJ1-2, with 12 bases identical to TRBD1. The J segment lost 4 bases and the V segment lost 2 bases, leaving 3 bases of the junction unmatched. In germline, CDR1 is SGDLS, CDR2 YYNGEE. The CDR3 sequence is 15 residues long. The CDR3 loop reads CASSVGTGGFYGYTF. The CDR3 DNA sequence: TGTGCCAGCAGCGTTGGGACAGGGGGCTTCTATGGCTACACCTTC.

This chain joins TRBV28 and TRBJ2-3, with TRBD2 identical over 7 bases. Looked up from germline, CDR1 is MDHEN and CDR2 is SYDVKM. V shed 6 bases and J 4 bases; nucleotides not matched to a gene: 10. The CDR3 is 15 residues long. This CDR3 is CASSLSGDRADTQYF. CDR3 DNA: TGTGCCAGCAGCCTCAGCGGGGATAGGGCAGATACGCAGTATTTT.

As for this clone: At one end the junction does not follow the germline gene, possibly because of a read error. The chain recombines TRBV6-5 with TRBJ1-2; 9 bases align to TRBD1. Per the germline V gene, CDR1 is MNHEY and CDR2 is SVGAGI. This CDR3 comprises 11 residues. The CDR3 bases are TGTGCCAGCAGTTCTGGACAGGGGTGGGCCTTC. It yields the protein CASSSGQGWAF.

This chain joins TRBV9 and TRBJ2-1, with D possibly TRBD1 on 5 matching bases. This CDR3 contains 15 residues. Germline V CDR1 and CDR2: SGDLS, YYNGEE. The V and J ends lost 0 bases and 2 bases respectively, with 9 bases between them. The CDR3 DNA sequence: TGTGCCAGCAGCGTAGAGCAGGGTCCCTACAATGAGCAGTTCTTC. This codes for CASSVEQGPYNEQFF.

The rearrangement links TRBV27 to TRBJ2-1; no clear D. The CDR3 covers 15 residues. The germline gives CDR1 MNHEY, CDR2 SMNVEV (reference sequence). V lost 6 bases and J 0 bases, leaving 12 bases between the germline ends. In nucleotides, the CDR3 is TGTGCCAGCAGCGAGACTGCTAGCTCCTACAATGAGCAGTTCTTC. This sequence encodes CASSETASSYNEQFF.

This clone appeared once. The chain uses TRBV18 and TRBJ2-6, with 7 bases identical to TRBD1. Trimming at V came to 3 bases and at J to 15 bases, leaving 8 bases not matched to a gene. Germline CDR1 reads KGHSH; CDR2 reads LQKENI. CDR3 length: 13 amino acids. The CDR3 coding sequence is TGTGCCAGCTCACCGCCCCTCGACAGGGCCCTGACTTTC. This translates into CASSPPLDRALTF.

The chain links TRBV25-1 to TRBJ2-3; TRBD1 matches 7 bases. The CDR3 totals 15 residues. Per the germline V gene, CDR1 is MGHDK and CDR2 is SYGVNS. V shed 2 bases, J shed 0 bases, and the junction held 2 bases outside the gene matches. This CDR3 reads CASSEDRASTDTQYF. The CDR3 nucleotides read TGTGCCAGCAGTGAAGACAGGGCTAGCACAGATACGCAGTATTTT.

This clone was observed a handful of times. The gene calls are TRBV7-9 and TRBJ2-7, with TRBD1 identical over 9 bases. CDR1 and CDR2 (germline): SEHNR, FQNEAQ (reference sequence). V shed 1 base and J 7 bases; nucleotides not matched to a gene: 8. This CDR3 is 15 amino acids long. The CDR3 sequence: CASSLVTGGQGEQYF. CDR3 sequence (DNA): TGTGCCAGCAGCTTAGTCACAGGGGGCCAAGGGGAGCAGTACTTC.

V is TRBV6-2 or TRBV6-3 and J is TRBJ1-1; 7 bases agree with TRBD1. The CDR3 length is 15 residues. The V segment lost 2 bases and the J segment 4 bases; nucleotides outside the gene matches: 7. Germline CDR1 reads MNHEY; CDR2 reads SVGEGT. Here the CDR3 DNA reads TGTGCCAGCAGTTACCCCACAGGGGTCGGCACTGAAGCTTTCTTT. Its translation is CASSYPTGVGTEAFF.

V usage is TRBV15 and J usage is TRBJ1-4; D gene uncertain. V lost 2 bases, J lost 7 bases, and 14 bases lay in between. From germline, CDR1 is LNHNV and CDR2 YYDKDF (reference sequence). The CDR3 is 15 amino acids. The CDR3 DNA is TGTGCCACCAGCAGAATTCACCCGCGGGGTGAAAAACTGTTTTTT. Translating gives CATSRIHPRGEKLFF. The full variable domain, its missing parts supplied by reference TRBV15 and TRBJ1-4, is DAMVIQNPRYQVTQFGKPVTLSCSQTLNHNVMYWYQQKSSQAPKLLFHYYDKDFNNEADTPDNFQSRRPNTSFCFLDIRSPGLGDTAMYLCATSRIHPRGEKLFFGSGTQLSVL.

CDR3 DNA: TGTGCCAGCAGCCAAGAAGGGGTAATAGGTTCACCCCTCCACTTT. Encoded protein: CASSQEGVIGSPLHF. The chain carries TRBV3-1 (or the pseudogene TRBV3-2) and TRBJ1-6; perhaps TRBD1 as D (5 bases). The ends were cut back, 0 bases at V and 9 bases at J, with 12 bases in the middle. Germline V gene lookup returns CDR1 LGHDT and CDR2 YNNKEL (reference sequence). The CDR3 runs to 15 residues.

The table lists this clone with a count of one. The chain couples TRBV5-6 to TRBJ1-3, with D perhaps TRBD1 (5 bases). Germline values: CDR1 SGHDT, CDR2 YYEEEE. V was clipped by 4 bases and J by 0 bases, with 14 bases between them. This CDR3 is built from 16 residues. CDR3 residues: CASSPRTPVSGNTIYF. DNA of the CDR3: TGTGCCAGCAGCCCACGGACACCCGTCTCTGGAAACACCATATATTTT.

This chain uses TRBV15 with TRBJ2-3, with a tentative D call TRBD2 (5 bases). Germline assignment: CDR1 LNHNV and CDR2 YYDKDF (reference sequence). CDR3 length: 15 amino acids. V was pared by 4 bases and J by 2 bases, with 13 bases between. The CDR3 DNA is TGTGCCACCAGCACAACGGGATCTATCACAGATACGCAGTATTTT. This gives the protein CATSTTGSITDTQYF.